The 15 T cell receptor gamma chains listed next were all sequenced from one sample in a study of Vδ1+ human thymocytes. Study-level points and caveats: Highly polyclonal TRG and TRD repertoires with Gaussian CDR3 length distributions appeared in thymus.

Their target antigens are unknown. Extracted RNA was reverse transcribed into cDNA. CDR3 amplicons came from multiplex PCR with pooled V-gene forward and constant-region reverse primers. TCRdb re-processed the multiplex PCR reads via CATT. The table has around 30,000 gamma-chain clones, about 18% seen once. Sequenced: Vdelta1+ gamma-delta thymocytes from the thymus. Subset described: FACS-sorted CD3+ TCRalphabeta- TCRVdelta1+ TCRVdelta2- thymocytes. These receptor sequences come from a boy less than two years old who had congenital heart surgery.

The V gene is TRGV9, the J gene TRGJ1 or TRGJ2. J lost 12 bases, V lost 1 base, and 12 bases had no gene match. Germline CDR1 is GITISATS and CDR2 is ISYDGTV (reference sequence). This CDR3 region has 13 residues. The CDR3 DNA reads TGTGCCTTGTGGGAGGTTCCGGCGTTGGGGAAACTCTTT. This sequence encodes CALWEVPALGKLF.

On this clone: The sample has other DNA sequences that encode this CDR3 too. The chain links TRGV3 to TRGJP2. Germline V gene data show CDR1 as VTNTFY and CDR2 as YDVSTARD (reference sequence). The CDR3 length is 15 residues. Germline trimming cut 0 bases from V and 5 bases from J; bases unmatched to any gene: 6. CDR3 protein: CATWDRLVSDWIKTF. In DNA form, the CDR3 reads TGTGCCACCTGGGACAGGCTGGTCAGTGATTGGATCAAGACGTTT.

This clone was observed a handful of times. This chain connects TRGV2 to TRGJP1. After removal of 0 bases from V and 0 bases from J, the junction contained 4 bases not matched to a gene. The CDR3 is 16 amino acids. The germline V gene encodes CDR1 EGSNGY and CDR2 YDSYNSKV. For the CDR3, the DNA is TGTGCCACCTGGGACGGGTACGATACCACTGGTTGGTTCAAGATATTT. It specifies CATWDGYDTTGWFKIF.

This clone was seen a handful of times. This sequence joins TRGV8 and TRGJ1 or TRGJ2. V lost 4 bases to trimming and J lost 4 bases; unmatched junction nucleotides: 4. Germline CDR1 VENAVY, CDR2 YDSYNSRV. The CDR3 runs 12 residues. Here the CDR3 DNA reads TGTGCCACCTGGGACCAGTATTATAAGAAACTCTTT. Its translation is CATWDQYYKKLF.

This rearrangement joins TRGV4 to TRGJ1 or TRGJ2. This CDR3 contains 15 residues. J lost 6 bases, V lost 6 bases, and 17 bases had no gene match. CDR1 is EGSTGY and CDR2 is YDSYTSSV in the germline V gene. The CDR3 nucleotides are TGTGCCACCTGGTACCCTCCTCCCTTTATTTATAAGAAACTCTTT. It codes for CATWYPPPFIYKKLF.

Concerning this clone: This CDR3 is also generated by other DNA sequences in the sample. The chain joins TRGV2 to TRGJ1 or TRGJ2. The CDR3 is 12 amino acids. Germline V gene lookup returns CDR1 EGSNGY and CDR2 YDSYNSKV. The V segment lost 1 base and the J segment 9 bases; nucleotides outside the gene matches: 6. The CDR3 reads CATWDGRGKKLF. CDR3 coding DNA: TGTGCCACCTGGGACGGTCGTGGTAAGAAACTCTTT.

This rearrangement joins TRGV4 to TRGJ1 or TRGJ2. The CDR3 is 13 amino acids. V lost 5 bases to trimming and J lost 9 bases; unmatched junction nucleotides: 13. CDR1 and CDR2 from the germline V gene are EGSTGY and YDSYTSSV. CDR3 in amino acids: CATWAPRHGKKLF. CDR3 bases: TGTGCCACCTGGGCCCCGAGGCATGGTAAGAAACTCTTT.

The rearrangement uses TRGV9 and TRGJ1 or TRGJ2. The CDR3 contains 12 residues. The germline CDR1 and CDR2 sequences are GITISATS and ISYDGTV (reference sequence). Trimming at V came to 0 bases and at J to 11 bases, leaving 7 bases not matched to a gene. DNA for the CDR3: TGTGCCTTGTGGGAGGTGCGAAGGCAGAAACTCTTT. Protein: CALWEVRRQKLF.

This rearrangement joins TRGV4 to TRGJP2. The CDR3 is 14 amino acids. The germline CDR1 and CDR2 sequences are EGSTGY and YDSYTSSV. V shed 3 bases and J 8 bases; nucleotides not matched to a gene: 9. The CDR3 loop is CATWDSRGDWIKTF. The CDR3 coding sequence is TGTGCCACCTGGGATTCTCGGGGAGATTGGATCAAGACGTTT.

This sequence joins TRGV4 and TRGJP. The CDR3 length is 16 residues. Germline lookup yields CDR1 EGSTGY and CDR2 YDSYTSSV. Losses at the gene ends were 4 bases for V and 7 bases for J; bases not matched to a gene: 7. CDR3 DNA: TGTGCCACCTGGGACCGTAGGGAGTTGGGCAAAAAAATCAAGGTATTT. Translating it yields CATWDRRELGKKIKVF.

The chain joins TRGV8 to TRGJ1 or TRGJ2. This CDR3 contains 14 residues. V lost 5 bases and J lost 3; bases outside the gene matches: 10. Looked up from germline, CDR1 is VENAVY and CDR2 is YDSYNSRV. The CDR3 sequence: CATWARGTYYKKLF. The DNA of the CDR3 is TGTGCCACCTGGGCCAGAGGGACTTATTATAAGAAACTCTTT.

This clone was counted only a few times. This chain joins TRGV5 and TRGJ1 or TRGJ2. The germline CDR1 and CDR2 sequences are VINAFY and YDVSNSKD. After removal of 3 bases from V and 8 bases from J, the junction contained 4 bases not matched to a gene. The CDR3 has 11 amino acids. CDR3 loop: CATWDCDKKLF. The CDR3 nucleotides read TGTGCCACCTGGGACTGTGATAAGAAACTCTTT.

The rearrangement joins TRGV2 to TRGJ1 or TRGJ2. V shed 4 bases, J shed 9 bases, and the junction held 9 bases outside the gene matches. The CDR3 length is 12 residues. From germline, CDR1 is EGSNGY and CDR2 YDSYNSKV. Here the CDR3 DNA reads TGTGCCACCTGGGATGGGCGGAGTAAGAAACTCTTT. This translates into CATWDGRSKKLF.

This chain joins TRGV9 and TRGJP. CDR3 length: 14 amino acids. J lost 9 bases, V lost 4 bases, and 3 bases had no gene match. CDR1 and CDR2 from the germline V gene are GITISATS and ISYDGTV (reference sequence). The CDR3: CALWDVLGKKIKVF. CDR3 sequence (DNA): TGTGCCTTGTGGGATGTGTTGGGCAAAAAAATCAAGGTATTT.

The genes are TRGV8 and TRGJP1. CDR1 VENAVY and CDR2 YDSYNSRV come from the germline V gene. The CDR3 is 13 residues long. Unmatched junction bases numbered 2, after V lost 3 bases and J lost 4 bases. DNA of the CDR3: TGTGCCACCTGGGATTTCACTGGTTGGTTCAAGATATTT. It encodes CATWDFTGWFKIF.